The 4 T cell receptor beta chains below were found in one sample sequenced in a study of human T cells and chemical hapten exposure. Indicated time point: patch test 1, 2 weeks after DPC sensitization. Treatment in this sample: therapeutic diphenylcyclopropenone sensitization with weekly scalp DPC. TCRdb re-derived calls from the RACE reads in MiXCR, one entry per CDR3 protein. The repertoire consists of about 120,000 distinct CDR3 sequences, with around 10% occurring once and the leading ten covering 1.3% to 1.5%. The sample consisted of whole blood, taken in connection with sensitization to the hapten diphenylcyclopropenone (DPC). Receptors were obtained from a woman in her 50s with alopecia areata. Some clones in this sample may be carry-over from other donors' samples.

V gene TRBV7-2 combines with J gene TRBJ1-1; D ambiguous. CDR3 length: 14 residues. Trimming stripped 6 bases from V and 4 bases from J, with 15 bases between. CDR1 is SGHTA, CDR2 FQGNSA, per germline. The CDR3 nucleotides read TGTGCCAGCAGTCTGGGCCGAGGATCCACTGAAGCTTTCTTT. Translated: CASSLGRGSTEAFF.

The chain employs TRBV6-4 and TRBJ2-1; 7 nucleotides agree with TRBD2. The CDR3 is 15 amino acids. CDR1 and CDR2 (germline): MRHNA, SNTAGT. J gave up 12 bases and V 0 bases, and 11 bases lay outside the gene matches. In DNA, the CDR3 is TGTGCCAGCAGTGACTCCGGGGGGACCCGGAGGGCGCAGTTCTTC. Translated, it gives CASSDSGGTRRAQFF.

This chain joins TRBV7-9 and TRBJ1-2, with 9 positions matching TRBD1. The CDR3 runs to 15 residues. V lost 5 bases and J lost 6; bases outside the gene matches: 10. Per the germline V gene, CDR1 is SEHNR and CDR2 is FQNEAQ (reference sequence). CDR3 protein: CASSPPGQGLDGYTF. CDR3 in DNA: TGTGCCAGCAGCCCTCCGGGACAGGGTTTGGATGGCTACACCTTC.

This clonotype showed up just a few times. V is TRBV25-1 and J is TRBJ2-7; the D is unclear. The CDR3 totals 12 residues. CDR1 and CDR2 (germline): MGHDK, SYGVNS. Trimming cost V 1 base and J 4 bases, with 5 bases left between them. In DNA, the CDR3 is TGTGCCAGCAGTGAATGGACGTACGAGCAGTACTTC. As protein: CASSEWTYEQYF.